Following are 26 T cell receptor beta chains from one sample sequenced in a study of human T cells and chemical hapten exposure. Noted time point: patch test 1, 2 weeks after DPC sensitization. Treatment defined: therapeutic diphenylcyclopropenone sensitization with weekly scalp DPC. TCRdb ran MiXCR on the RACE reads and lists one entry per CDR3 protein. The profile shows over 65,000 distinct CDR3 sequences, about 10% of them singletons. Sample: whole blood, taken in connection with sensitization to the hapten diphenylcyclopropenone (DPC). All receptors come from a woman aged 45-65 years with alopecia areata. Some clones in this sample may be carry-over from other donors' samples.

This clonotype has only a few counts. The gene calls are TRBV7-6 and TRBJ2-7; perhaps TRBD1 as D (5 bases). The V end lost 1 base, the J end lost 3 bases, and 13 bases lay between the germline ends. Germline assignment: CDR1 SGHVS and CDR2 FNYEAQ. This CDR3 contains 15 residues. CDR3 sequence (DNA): TGTGCCAGCAGCTTAGACCTAGGGGCAATCTACGAGCAGTACTTC. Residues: CASSLDLGAIYEQYF.

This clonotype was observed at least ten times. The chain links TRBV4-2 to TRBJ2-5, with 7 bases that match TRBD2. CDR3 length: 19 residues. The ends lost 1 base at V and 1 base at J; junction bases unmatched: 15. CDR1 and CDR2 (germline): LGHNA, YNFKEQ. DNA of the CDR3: TGTGCCAGCAGCCAAGGCCCCCCCGGGAGCGGGGTTTCCCAAGAGACCCAGTACTTC. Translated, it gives CASSQGPPGSGVSQETQYF.

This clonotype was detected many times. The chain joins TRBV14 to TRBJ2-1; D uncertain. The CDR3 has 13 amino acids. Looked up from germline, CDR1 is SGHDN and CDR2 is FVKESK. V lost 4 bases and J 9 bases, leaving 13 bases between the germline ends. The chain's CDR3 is CASSPRSSGEQFF. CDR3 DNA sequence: TGTGCCAGCAGCCCCCGGAGCTCGGGTGAGCAGTTCTTC.

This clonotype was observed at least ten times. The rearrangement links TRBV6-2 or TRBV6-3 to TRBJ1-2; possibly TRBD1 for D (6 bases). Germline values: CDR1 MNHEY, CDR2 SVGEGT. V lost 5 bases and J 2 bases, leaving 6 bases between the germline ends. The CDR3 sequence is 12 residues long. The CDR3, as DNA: TGTGCCAGCAGTCAGGGGAACTATGGCTACACCTTC. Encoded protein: CASSQGNYGYTF.

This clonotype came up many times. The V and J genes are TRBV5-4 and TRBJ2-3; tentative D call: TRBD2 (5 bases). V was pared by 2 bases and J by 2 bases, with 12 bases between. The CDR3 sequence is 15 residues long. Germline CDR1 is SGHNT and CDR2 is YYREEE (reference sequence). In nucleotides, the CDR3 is TGTGCCAGCAGCTTTAAGCGGCAGCTCACAGATACGCAGTATTTT. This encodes CASSFKRQLTDTQYF.

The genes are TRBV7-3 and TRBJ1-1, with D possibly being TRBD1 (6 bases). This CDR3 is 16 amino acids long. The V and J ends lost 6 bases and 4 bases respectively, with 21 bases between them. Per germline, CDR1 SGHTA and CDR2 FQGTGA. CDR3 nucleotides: TGTGCCAGCAGTCAGATAGGGGGGCGACGATTCACTGAAGCTTTCTTT. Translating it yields CASSQIGGRRFTEAFF.

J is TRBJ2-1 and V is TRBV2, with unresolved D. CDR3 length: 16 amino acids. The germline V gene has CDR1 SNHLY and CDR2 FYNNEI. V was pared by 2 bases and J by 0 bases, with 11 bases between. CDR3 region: CASSEMRSSSYNEQFF. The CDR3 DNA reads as TGTGCCAGCAGTGAAATGAGGAGTAGCTCCTACAATGAGCAGTTCTTC.

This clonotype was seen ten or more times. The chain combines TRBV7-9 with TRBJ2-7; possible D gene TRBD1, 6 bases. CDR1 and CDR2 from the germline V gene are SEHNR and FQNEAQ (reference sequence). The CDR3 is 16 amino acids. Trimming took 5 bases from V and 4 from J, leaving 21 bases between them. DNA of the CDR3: TGTGCCAGCAGCCAGGACAGCTATGCCGTCGGGTACGAGCAGTACTTC. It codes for CASSQDSYAVGYEQYF.

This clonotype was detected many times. The CDR3 sequence: CASSLVSYGYTF. CDR3 bases: TGTGCCAGCAGCTTAGTATCCTATGGCTACACCTTC. The chain joins TRBV7-9 to TRBJ1-2; D gene uncertain. This CDR3 is built from 12 residues. Trimming stripped 1 base from V and 4 bases from J, with 4 bases between. CDR1 is SEHNR and CDR2 is FQNEAQ in the germline V gene (reference sequence).

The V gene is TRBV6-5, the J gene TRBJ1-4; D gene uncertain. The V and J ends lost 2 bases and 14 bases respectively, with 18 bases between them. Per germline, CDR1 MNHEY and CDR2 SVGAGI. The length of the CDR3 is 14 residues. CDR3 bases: TGTGCCAGCAGTTACATGTGGATACGGCCTAGGCTGTTTTTT. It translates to CASSYMWIRPRLFF.

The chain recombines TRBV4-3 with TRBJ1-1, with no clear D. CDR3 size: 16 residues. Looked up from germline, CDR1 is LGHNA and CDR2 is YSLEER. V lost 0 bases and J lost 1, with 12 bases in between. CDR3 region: CASSQDLVGGNTEAFF. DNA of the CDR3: TGCGCCAGCAGCCAAGATCTGGTGGGCGGGAACACTGAAGCTTTCTTT.

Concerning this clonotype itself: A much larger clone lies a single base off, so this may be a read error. CDR3 protein: CASSYFYEQYF. In DNA, the CDR3 is TGTGCCAGCAGTTACTTCTACGAGCAGTACTTC. The V call is TRBV6-2 or TRBV6-3, the J call TRBJ2-7; D not resolved. The CDR3 extends over 11 amino acids. Germline lookup yields CDR1 MNHEY and CDR2 SVGEGT. V gave up 1 base and J gave up 3 bases, with 1 base separating them.

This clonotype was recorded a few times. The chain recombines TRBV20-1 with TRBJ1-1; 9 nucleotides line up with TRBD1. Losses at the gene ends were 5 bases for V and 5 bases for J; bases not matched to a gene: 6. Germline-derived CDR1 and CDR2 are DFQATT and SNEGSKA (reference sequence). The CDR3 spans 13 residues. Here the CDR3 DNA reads TGCAGTGCTCAAGGGACAGGGATTACTGAAGCTTTCTTT. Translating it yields CSAQGTGITEAFF.

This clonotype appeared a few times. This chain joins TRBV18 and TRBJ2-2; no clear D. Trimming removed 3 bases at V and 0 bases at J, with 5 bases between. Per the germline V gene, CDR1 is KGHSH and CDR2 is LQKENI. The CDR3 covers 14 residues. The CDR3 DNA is TGTGCCAGCTCACCGGAGACGAACACCGGGGAGCTGTTTTTT. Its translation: CASSPETNTGELFF.

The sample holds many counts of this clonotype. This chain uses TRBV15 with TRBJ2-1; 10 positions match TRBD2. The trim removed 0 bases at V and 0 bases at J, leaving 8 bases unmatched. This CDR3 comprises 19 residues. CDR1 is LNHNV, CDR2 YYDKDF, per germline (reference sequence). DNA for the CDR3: TGTGCCACCAGCAGAGATCGAAGGCTAGCGGGAGTCTCCTACAATGAGCAGTTCTTC. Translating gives CATSRDRRLAGVSYNEQFF.

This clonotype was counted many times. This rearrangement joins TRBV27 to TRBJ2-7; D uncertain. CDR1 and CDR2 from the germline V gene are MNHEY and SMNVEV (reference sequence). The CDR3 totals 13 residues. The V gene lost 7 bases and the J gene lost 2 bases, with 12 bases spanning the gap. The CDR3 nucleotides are TGTGCCAGCATGTTTTACGGACCCTACGAGCAGTACTTC. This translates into CASMFYGPYEQYF.

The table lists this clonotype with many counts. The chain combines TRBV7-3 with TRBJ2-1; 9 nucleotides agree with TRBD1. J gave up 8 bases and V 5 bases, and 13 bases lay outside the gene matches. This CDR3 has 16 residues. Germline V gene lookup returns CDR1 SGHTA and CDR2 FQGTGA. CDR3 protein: CASSPEGTGMYDEQFF. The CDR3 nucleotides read TGTGCCAGCAGCCCGGAGGGGACAGGGATGTACGATGAGCAGTTCTTC.

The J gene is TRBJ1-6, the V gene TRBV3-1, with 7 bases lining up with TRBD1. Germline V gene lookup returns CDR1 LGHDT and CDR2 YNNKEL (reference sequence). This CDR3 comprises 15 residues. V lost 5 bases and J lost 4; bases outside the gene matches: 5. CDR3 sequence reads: CASSGPGQYNSPLHF. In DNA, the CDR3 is TGTGCCAGCAGCGGACCGGGACAGTATAATTCACCCCTCCACTTT.

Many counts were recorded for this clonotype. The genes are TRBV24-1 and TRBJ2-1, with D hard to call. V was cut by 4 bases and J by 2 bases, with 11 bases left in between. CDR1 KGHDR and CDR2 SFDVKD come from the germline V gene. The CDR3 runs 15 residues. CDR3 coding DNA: TGTGCCACCAGTGACCCAACTGGGACCTACAATGAGCAGTTCTTC. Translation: CATSDPTGTYNEQFF.

CDR3 DNA sequence: TGTGCCAGCAGCTTAGGGACCGCCGAGCAGTACTTC. Residues: CASSLGTAEQYF. The J gene is TRBJ2-7, the V gene TRBV7-6; D is ambiguous. From germline, CDR1 is SGHVS and CDR2 FNYEAQ. V shed 1 base and J shed 6 bases, with 7 bases lying between them. This CDR3 is built from 12 residues.

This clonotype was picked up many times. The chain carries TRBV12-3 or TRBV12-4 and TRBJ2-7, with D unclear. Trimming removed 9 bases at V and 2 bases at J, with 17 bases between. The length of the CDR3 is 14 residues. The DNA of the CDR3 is TGTGCCAGTCGGGCAACGGGTATGACCTACGAGCAGTACTTC. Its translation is CASRATGMTYEQYF.

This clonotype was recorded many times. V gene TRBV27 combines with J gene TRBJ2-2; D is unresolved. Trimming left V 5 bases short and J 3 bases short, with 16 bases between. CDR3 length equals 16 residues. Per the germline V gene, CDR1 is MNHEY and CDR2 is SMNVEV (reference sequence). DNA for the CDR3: TGTGCCAGCAGTCAGAGAGGACCCACCCACACCGGGGAGCTGTTTTTT. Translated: CASSQRGPTHTGELFF.

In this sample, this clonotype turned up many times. The CDR3 region has the DNA TGCGCCAGCAGTGCGCATACAACTAATGAAAAACTGTTTTTT. Translating gives CASSAHTTNEKLFF. J is TRBJ1-4 and V is TRBV10-2; D not certain. Germline CDR1 reads WSHSY; CDR2 reads SAAADI. The CDR3 has 14 amino acids. Trimming removed 4 bases at V and 0 bases at J, with 6 bases between.

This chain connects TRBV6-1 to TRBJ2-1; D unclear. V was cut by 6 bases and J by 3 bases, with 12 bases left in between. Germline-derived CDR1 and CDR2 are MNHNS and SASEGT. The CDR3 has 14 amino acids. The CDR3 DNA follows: TGTGCCAGCAGGGATCTGGCGGTCTACAATGAGCAGTTCTTC. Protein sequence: CASRDLAVYNEQFF.

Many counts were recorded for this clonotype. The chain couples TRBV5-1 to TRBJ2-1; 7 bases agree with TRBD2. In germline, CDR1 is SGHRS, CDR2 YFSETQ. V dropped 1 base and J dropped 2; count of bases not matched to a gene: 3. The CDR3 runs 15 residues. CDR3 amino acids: CASSLQGGAYNEQFF. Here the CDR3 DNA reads TGCGCCAGCAGCTTGCAGGGAGGGGCCTACAATGAGCAGTTCTTC. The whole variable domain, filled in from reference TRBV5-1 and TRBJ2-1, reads KAGVTQTPRYLIKTRGQQVTLSCSPISGHRSVSWYQQTPGQGLQFLFEYFSETQRNKGNFPGRFSGRQFSNSRSEMNVSTLELGDSALYLCASSLQGGAYNEQFFGPGTRLTVL.

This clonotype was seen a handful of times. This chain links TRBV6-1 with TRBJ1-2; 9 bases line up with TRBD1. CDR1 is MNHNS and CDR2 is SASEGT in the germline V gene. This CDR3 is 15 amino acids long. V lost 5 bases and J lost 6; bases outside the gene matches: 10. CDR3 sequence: CASSPDHRGRDGYTF. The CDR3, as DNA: TGTGCCAGCAGTCCAGACCACAGGGGGCGAGATGGCTACACCTTC.